The 29 T cell receptor beta chains presented below share a single source sample, sequenced in a study of T cell changes during pregnancy in multiple sclerosis. The data were produced by immunoSEQ multiplex PCR, yet TCRdb's version contains in-frame clones alone and is incomplete. This table has around 32,000 clones, around 92% appearing once. The sequences come from CD8+ T cells from peripheral blood mononuclear cells, collected in the second trimester of pregnancy. Source of these receptors: a female donor in good health, enrolled as a control in a pregnancy study.

Only a few counts were recorded for this clone. The rearrangement links TRBV30 to TRBJ2-7; D perhaps matches TRBD1 (5 bases). Trimming took 2 bases from V and 0 from J, leaving 8 bases between them. The CDR3 extends over 13 amino acids. Germline CDR1 and CDR2: GTSNPN and SVGIG (reference sequence). The CDR3 region is CAWSFDSSYEQYF. DNA for the CDR3: TGTGCCTGGAGTTTCGACAGCTCCTACGAGCAGTACTTC.

J is TRBJ2-7 and V is TRBV27; 9 nucleotides align to TRBD1. CDR3 length: 15 amino acids. The trim removed 6 bases at V and 1 base at J, leaving 7 bases unmatched. Germline values: CDR1 MNHEY, CDR2 SMNVEV (reference sequence). CDR3 coding DNA: TGTGCCAGCAGACAACCGGGACAGGGATCCTACGAGCAGTACTTC. Translation: CASRQPGQGSYEQYF.

The rearrangement joins TRBV6-1 to TRBJ2-2, with 9 bases matching TRBD2. Germline V gene sequence: CDR1 MNHNS, CDR2 SASEGT. The CDR3 is 14 residues long. With 8 bases clipped from V and 5 bases from J, the junction kept 6 bases outside the gene matches. This chain's CDR3 is CASQGLAETGELFF. The CDR3 nucleotides read TGTGCCAGCCAGGGACTAGCTGAGACCGGGGAGCTGTTTTTT.

Only one count was recorded for this clone. This sequence joins TRBV7-9 and TRBJ2-7; tentative D call: TRBD1 (6 bases). The V gene lost 4 bases and the J gene lost 2 bases, with 9 bases spanning the gap. CDR3 size: 13 residues. CDR1 SEHNR and CDR2 FQNEAQ come from the germline V gene (reference sequence). This CDR3 is CASSWDTTYEQYF. As DNA, the CDR3 is TGTGCCAGCAGCTGGGACACCACCTACGAGCAGTACTTC. Supplemented by reference TRBV7-9 and TRBJ2-7, the full variable domain reads DTGVSQNPRHKITKRGQNVTFRCDPISEHNRLYWYRQTLGQGPEFLTYFQNEAQLEKSRLLSDRFSAERPKGSFSTLEIQRTEQGDSAMYLCASSWDTTYEQYFGPGTRLTVT.

The rearrangement links TRBV7-9 to TRBJ1-6; TRBD1 matches 7 bases. Germline V gene sequence: CDR1 SEHNR, CDR2 FQNEAQ (reference sequence). The CDR3 is 12 amino acids. Here the CDR3 DNA reads TGTATCCCGTCCCAGGGACAGTCACCCCTCCACTTT. This codes for CIPSQGQSPLHF.

The count of this clone is one. V and J are TRBV9 and TRBJ2-3, with 10 nucleotides matching TRBD1. The junction had 9 bases not matched to a gene; V was cut back by 4 bases and J by 7 bases. CDR3 length: 15 amino acids. Germline CDR1 and CDR2: SGDLS and YYNGEE. The CDR3: CASSPPGQGMYTQYF. The CDR3 nucleotides are TGTGCCAGCAGCCCTCCGGGACAGGGGATGTATACGCAGTATTTT.

This clone showed up just a few times. The chain recombines TRBV9 with TRBJ1-6; TRBD1 matches 8 bases. J gave up 5 bases and V 5 bases, and 9 bases lay outside the gene matches. CDR1 SGDLS and CDR2 YYNGEE come from the germline V gene. The CDR3 covers 16 residues. CDR3 loop: CASSGPGGFDNSPLHF. DNA of the CDR3: TGTGCCAGCAGTGGACCAGGGGGCTTCGATAATTCACCCCTCCACTTT.

The rearrangement uses TRBV6-5 and TRBJ2-5; D is ambiguous. This CDR3 is built from 13 residues. CDR1 is MNHEY and CDR2 is SVGAGI in the germline V gene. V was trimmed by 7 bases and J by 2 bases, leaving 11 bases between them. DNA of the CDR3: TGTGCCAGCATGAGGCCACCGCAAGAGACCCAGTACTTC. Translating it yields CASMRPPQETQYF.

The genes are TRBV7-2 and TRBJ2-7; D remains unclear. V was pared by 4 bases and J by 6 bases, with 7 bases between. This CDR3 region has 11 residues. From germline, CDR1 is SGHTA and CDR2 FQGNSA. Here the CDR3 reads CASSYASEQYF. The CDR3 DNA is TGTGCCAGCAGCTACGCGTCCGAGCAGTACTTC.

This clone came up a few times. The rearrangement links TRBV27 to TRBJ2-7; no firm D call. The germline CDR1 and CDR2 sequences are MNHEY and SMNVEV (reference sequence). With 6 bases removed from V and 0 bases from J, the gap between germline ends came to 12 bases. This CDR3 comprises 14 residues. The CDR3 region is CASSPRVSSYEQYF. For the CDR3, the DNA is TGTGCCAGCAGCCCGCGTGTGAGCTCCTACGAGCAGTACTTC.

This clone was seen more than once but under ten times. This rearrangement joins TRBV7-2 to TRBJ1-1; D call uncertain. Trimming shortened V by 0 bases and J by 0 bases, and 8 bases separated the two germline ends. The germline V gene has CDR1 SGHTA and CDR2 FQGNSA. The CDR3 sequence is 15 residues long. CDR3 protein: CASSLAQRLNTEAFF. The CDR3 nucleotides read TGTGCCAGCAGCTTAGCCCAGAGGCTGAACACTGAAGCTTTCTTT.

The CDR3 DNA reads as TGTGCCAGCAGCTTAGGTCGGCTAGCGGGGGGGCATGAGCAGTTCTTC. Translation: CASSLGRLAGGHEQFF. The rearrangement links TRBV7-6 to TRBJ2-1; 12 bases map to TRBD2. The CDR3 loop spans 16 amino acids. The V and J ends lost 1 base and 8 bases, in that order; junction bases with no gene match: 6. Germline loops: CDR1 SGHVS, CDR2 FNYEAQ.

This chain links TRBV5-1 with TRBJ2-7, with 12 positions matching TRBD2. This CDR3 has 16 amino acids. The trim removed 0 bases at V and 3 bases at J, leaving 4 bases unmatched. CDR1 is SGHRS, CDR2 YFSETQ, per germline. In DNA form, the CDR3 reads TGCGCCAGCAGCTTGGGTCCTAGCGGGGGGGACTACGAGCAGTACTTC. The encoded protein is CASSLGPSGGDYEQYF. The whole variable domain, filled in from reference TRBV5-1 and TRBJ2-7, reads KAGVTQTPRYLIKTRGQQVTLSCSPISGHRSVSWYQQTPGQGLQFLFEYFSETQRNKGNFPGRFSGRQFSNSRSEMNVSTLELGDSALYLCASSLGPSGGDYEQYFGPGTRLTVT.

The V and J genes are TRBV7-9 and TRBJ1-2; 8 bases align to TRBD1. This CDR3 has 15 residues. V trimming: 1 base; J trimming: 6 bases; junction bases outside the gene matches: 7. CDR1 SEHNR and CDR2 FQNEAQ come from the germline V gene (reference sequence). CDR3 sequence (DNA): TGTGCCAGCAGCTTAGATCCCAGGGGGCAAAATGGCTACACCTTC. It encodes CASSLDPRGQNGYTF. Full variable domain (outside the CDR3, taken from reference TRBV7-9 and TRBJ1-2): DTGVSQNPRHKITKRGQNVTFRCDPISEHNRLYWYRQTLGQGPEFLTYFQNEAQLEKSRLLSDRFSAERPKGSFSTLEIQRTEQGDSAMYLCASSLDPRGQNGYTFGSGTRLTVV.

This chain uses TRBV7-2 with TRBJ1-6; D possibly corresponds to TRBD1 (6 bases). Germline V lookup: CDR1 SGHTA, CDR2 FQGNSA. This CDR3 spans 18 amino acids. The V gene lost 1 base and the J gene lost 6 bases, with 19 bases spanning the gap. CDR3 sequence reads: CASSLEGRGSIFNSPLHF. CDR3 sequence (DNA): TGTGCCAGCAGCTTAGAGGGGAGGGGGTCGATCTTTAATTCACCCCTCCACTTT. Together with reference TRBV7-2 and TRBJ1-6, the CDR3 gives the full variable domain: GAGVSQSPSNKVTEKGKDVELRCDPISGHTALYWYRQSLGQGLEFLIYFQGNSAPDKSGLPSDRFSAERTGGSVSTLTIQRTQQEDSAVYLCASSLEGRGSIFNSPLHFGNGTRLTVT.

In regard to this clone: Additional DNA sequences in this sample encode the identical CDR3. This sequence joins TRBV6-1 and TRBJ2-7, with TRBD1 as a possible D gene (6 bases). The germline CDR1 and CDR2 sequences are MNHNS and SASEGT. The V gene lost 3 bases and the J gene lost 2 bases, with 11 bases spanning the gap. This CDR3 comprises 14 residues. The CDR3 protein is CASSDDRTAYEQYF. CDR3 sequence (DNA): TGTGCCAGCAGTGACGACAGGACCGCCTACGAGCAGTACTTC.

This clone was observed once. The rearrangement joins TRBV13 to TRBJ2-3, with a tentative D call TRBD2 (6 bases). V gave up 1 base and J gave up 2 bases, with 16 bases separating them. This CDR3 has 17 residues. Germline V CDR1 and CDR2: PRHDT, FYEKMQ (reference sequence). The CDR3 nucleotides are TGTGCCAGCAGCTTAGTTGCGGCGGGGCCCAACACAGATACGCAGTATTTT. Translated: CASSLVAAGPNTDTQYF.

J is TRBJ2-5 and V is TRBV6-5; no clear D gene. The CDR3 sequence is 16 residues long. V shed 0 bases and J shed 2 bases, with 13 bases lying between them. Germline loops: CDR1 MNHEY, CDR2 SVGAGI. This chain's CDR3 is CASSYSSFEVQETQYF. The CDR3 DNA reads TGTGCCAGCAGTTACTCATCGTTTGAGGTACAAGAGACCCAGTACTTC.

This clone is medium-sized (0.01 to 0.1%) in the sample. The rearrangement links TRBV5-5 to TRBJ2-1; 9 positions match TRBD2. Trimming removed 3 bases from V and 6 bases from J; junction bases left unmatched: 7. Germline lookup yields CDR1 SGHKS and CDR2 YYEKEE (reference sequence). This CDR3 is 15 amino acids long. DNA of the CDR3: TGTGCCAGCAGCTACGGGCAACTAGCGGGCAATGAGCAGTTCTTC. Protein sequence: CASSYGQLAGNEQFF.

The rearrangement uses TRBV9 and TRBJ2-2; possible D gene TRBD1, 6 bases. Between the trimmed V and J ends, which lost 7 bases and 3 bases, there was a span of 10 bases. The CDR3 loop spans 13 amino acids. The germline V gene has CDR1 SGDLS and CDR2 YYNGEE. The CDR3 sequence is CASGRGDTGELFF. The CDR3 bases are TGTGCCAGCGGCAGGGGTGACACCGGGGAGCTGTTTTTT.

The chain has TRBV6-4 and TRBJ2-5; 12 nucleotides align to TRBD2. V lost 3 bases, J lost 2 bases, and 1 base stayed unmatched. The CDR3 spans 15 residues. Looked up from germline, CDR1 is MRHNA and CDR2 is SNTAGT. Here the CDR3 reads CASSETSGGQETQYF. CDR3 bases: TGTGCCAGCAGTGAAACTAGCGGGGGGCAAGAGACCCAGTACTTC.

This clone has a single count. This chain connects TRBV6-1 to TRBJ1-2, with D tentatively TRBD1 (5 bases). V was shortened by 2 bases and J by 11 bases, with 9 bases between the two germline ends. Per germline, CDR1 MNHNS and CDR2 SASEGT. The CDR3 runs 11 residues. The CDR3 loop is CASSEQGGYTF. The CDR3 region has the DNA TGTGCCAGCAGTGAACAGGGTGGGTACACCTTC.

V usage is TRBV5-6 and J usage is TRBJ2-7; D gene uncertain. Germline V lookup: CDR1 SGHDT, CDR2 YYEEEE. The CDR3 consists of 15 residues. V was pared by 2 bases and J by 0 bases, with 12 bases between. The CDR3 sequence is CASSFGRLSSYEQYF. The CDR3 DNA sequence: TGTGCCAGCAGCTTCGGCAGGTTGAGCTCCTACGAGCAGTACTTC.

The gene calls are TRBV11-1 and TRBJ1-2, with TRBD1 matching 7 bases. The CDR3 runs to 14 residues. Trimming removed 5 bases from V and 8 bases from J; junction bases left unmatched: 11. Germline V gene lookup returns CDR1 SGHAT and CDR2 FQDESV (reference sequence). The CDR3 reads CASSPEGGGLGYTF. CDR3 sequence (DNA): TGTGCCAGCAGCCCCGAAGGAGGGGGCTTAGGCTACACCTTC.

The rearrangement joins TRBV27 to TRBJ1-6; 9 bases fit TRBD1. Germline values: CDR1 MNHEY, CDR2 SMNVEV (reference sequence). The CDR3 runs to 19 residues. Unmatched junction bases numbered 6, after V lost 0 bases and J lost 0 bases. CDR3 coding DNA: TGTGCCAGCAGTTTATCATGGGGGACAGGGAGCTCCTATAATTCACCCCTCCACTTT. Translating gives CASSLSWGTGSSYNSPLHF.

The chain uses TRBV11-2 and TRBJ2-3; 8 nucleotides agree with TRBD1. The CDR3 runs 17 residues. From germline, CDR1 is SGHAT and CDR2 FQNNGV. Trimming removed 7 bases from V and 4 bases from J; junction bases left unmatched: 16. In DNA form, the CDR3 reads TGTGCCAGCACTCGCGCAGGGGGCCCCACTCGGCCAGATACGCAGTATTTT. Translating it yields CASTRAGGPTRPDTQYF.

The V gene is TRBV19, the J gene TRBJ1-5; 8 bases are a match to TRBD1. J was trimmed by 2 bases and V by 7 bases; bases with no gene match: 22. The CDR3 has 20 residues. Germline V lookup: CDR1 LNHDA, CDR2 SQIVND (reference sequence). CDR3 protein: CASTLLPEQGGRFGNQPQHF. CDR3 DNA sequence: TGTGCCAGTACCCTCCTGCCGGAACAGGGGGGTCGATTCGGCAATCAGCCCCAGCATTTT. The entire variable domain, with the rest obtained from reference TRBV19 and TRBJ1-5, is as follows: DGGITQSPKYLFRKEGQNVTLSCEQNLNHDAMYWYRQDPGQGLRLIYYSQIVNDFQKGDIAEGYSVSREKKESFPLTVTSAQKNPTAFYLCASTLLPEQGGRFGNQPQHFGDGTRLSIL.

The CDR3 loop reads CASSIDLIDGYTF. The CDR3, as DNA: TGTGCCAGTAGTATAGACCTGATAGATGGCTACACCTTC. The chain is built from TRBV19 and TRBJ1-2; D gene unclear. The CDR3 totals 13 residues. Germline V lookup: CDR1 LNHDA, CDR2 SQIVND (reference sequence). With 0 bases removed from V and 6 bases from J, the gap between germline ends came to 8 bases.

The rearrangement uses TRBV5-8 and TRBJ1-2; the match to TRBD1 covers 8 bases. The CDR3 is 14 amino acids. After removal of 4 bases from V and 2 bases from J, the junction contained 4 bases not matched to a gene. CDR1 and CDR2 (germline): SGHTS, YDEGEE. In DNA, the CDR3 is TGTGCCAGCAGCGTTCAGGGGGCAAACTATGGCTACACCTTC. Translation gives CASSVQGANYGYTF.